This TCR beta chain was captured by sequencing in a study of shared clonotypes between healthy human individuals. For this clone: Its antigen is not identified. The identical CDR3 is also encoded by other nucleotide sequences in the sample.

Per the germline V gene, CDR1 is SGHAT and CDR2 is FQNNGV. Trimming shortened V by 4 bases and J by 6 bases, and 4 bases separated the two germline ends. The CDR3 contains 11 residues. Naive CD8 cells were CD45RO-negative, positively selected for CCR7, excluding terminally differentiated effector memory CD45RA+ cells. Every one of the donors was a Caucasian adult that lived in Nashville, Tennessee. General observations from the study: Among donors, sharing of clonotypes was expected to be affected by sequencing depth. The low donor count limited represented genetic and exposure-history diversity. Memory subsets generally showed lower estimated richness than naive subsets.

Sequencing was performed with immunoSEQ multiplex PCR; in TCRdb, only in-frame clones are kept and a portion is missing. The sample records about 820,000 clones, approximately 92% being singletons. The source is a man aged 25-45 years in good health. Sequenced sample: naive CD8+ T cells sorted from blood. The chain carries TRBV11-2 and TRBJ2-1; unclear D gene. CDR3: CASSSLNEQFF. CDR3 bases: TGTGCCAGCAGCTCTCTCAATGAGCAGTTCTTC.